What follows describes a single T cell receptor (beta chain). Its antigen is still unknown. The data are from a study of OX40 agonist ivuxolimab in advanced cancers. Study information: Participants averaged about 60 years of age (range about 23 to 80) and were over 75% male.

V lost 1 base and J 4 bases, leaving 13 bases between the germline ends. CDR1 and CDR2 from the germline V gene are MDHEN and SYDVKM. The CDR3 contains 15 residues. Some clones are missing from TCRdb's copy, which holds only in-frame ones; the method was immunoSEQ multiplex PCR. The sample contains approximately 100,000 clones, around 90% of which appear only once. Findings and caveats of the study: Relative to CD4+ cells, CD8+ T cells on average had more expanded clones. The antigen specificity of the peripheral T cells (those that were expanded) was not determined. With doses of 0.1 to 3.0 mg/kg, CD4+ and CD8+ blood T cells had undergone clonal expansion by week 6.

The sequenced sample was CD4+ or CD8+ T cells sorted from blood, obtained in a trial of the OX40 agonist ivuxolimab. V is TRBV28 and J is TRBJ2-5, with TRBD2 as a possible D gene (6 bases). This clonotype was obtained from an adult with an advanced solid tumor such as melanoma, head and neck, liver or kidney cancer. CDR3 coding DNA: TGTGCCAGCAGTTTATTCGGAGGGGTTCTAGAGACCCAGTACTTC. Its translation: CASSLFGGVLETQYF.